This T cell receptor beta chain comes out of a study of T-cell memory formation after mild COVID-19. This CDR3 has 15 residues. Per the germline V gene, CDR1 is SGHRS and CDR2 is YFSETQ. V was cut by 1 base and J by 8 bases, with 16 bases left in between. MiXCR, applied by TCRdb to the 5' RACE reads, yields one record per CDR3 protein. In the table there are approximately 400,000 distinct CDR3 sequences, roughly 18% of which are singletons. V gene TRBV5-1 combines with J gene TRBJ2-1; perhaps D is TRBD1 or TRBD2 (6 bases each). This TCR was sampled from a man between 18 and 29 years old who had mild COVID-19 (a few samples of this study predate the infection). Cell type and time point are not known. Sequenced: PBMCs or a T cell subset sorted from them (not recorded which). CDR3 loop: CASSLLGGETYEQFF. The CDR3 nucleotides read TGCGCCAGCAGCTTGTTGGGGGGCGAAACATATGAGCAGTTCTTC.